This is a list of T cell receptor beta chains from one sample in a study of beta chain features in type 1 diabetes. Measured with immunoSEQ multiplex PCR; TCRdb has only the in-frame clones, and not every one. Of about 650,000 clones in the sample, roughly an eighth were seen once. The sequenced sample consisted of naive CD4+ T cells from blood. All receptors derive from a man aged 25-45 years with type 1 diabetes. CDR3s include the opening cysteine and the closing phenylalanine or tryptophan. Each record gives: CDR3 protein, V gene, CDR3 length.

CDR3 protein: CASSDTGTSYYTDTQYF; V gene: TRBV5-6; CDR3 length: 17
CDR3 protein: CAISERGTSDTQYF; V gene: TRBV10-3; CDR3 length: 14
CDR3 protein: CASSPMGGQGSTYEQYF; V gene: TRBV18; CDR3 length: 17
CDR3 protein: CATTSGQRYEQYF; V gene: TRBV6-5; CDR3 length: 13
CDR3 protein: CSVVQGRDTQYF; V gene: TRBV29-1; CDR3 length: 12
CDR3 protein: CASSSTMTGAYGYTF; V gene: TRBV5-1; CDR3 length: 15
CDR3 protein: CASSRSGNQMTANGYTF; V gene: TRBV5-1; CDR3 length: 17
CDR3 protein: CASSQDGRNNSPLHF; V gene: TRBV4-3; CDR3 length: 15
CDR3 protein: CASSLPGQETQYF; V gene: TRBV7-9; CDR3 length: 13
CDR3 protein: CASSLGLAGETEQFF; V gene: TRBV7-2; CDR3 length: 15
CDR3 protein: CASSGTDREALHF; V gene: TRBV6-1; CDR3 length: 13
CDR3 protein: CASSFDEGYGYTF; V gene: TRBV5-1; CDR3 length: 13
CDR3 protein: CASSPGQSANEKLFF; V gene: TRBV19; CDR3 length: 15
CDR3 protein: CASSQDQAGGMGYTF; V gene: TRBV4-3; CDR3 length: 15
CDR3 protein: CASSFLGGQTSTDTQYF; V gene: TRBV11-2; CDR3 length: 17